This T cell receptor beta chain was recovered during a study of CD8+CD57+ T cells in acquired aplastic anemia. Study-wide context: 3 to 4 ug was the average amount of DNA from sorted CD4+ and CD8+ cells. Study observations and caveats: The number of CD8+ CDR3 sequences shared by patients and controls was approximately 28.

Patients selected for sequencing had displayed CD8+CD57+ cell expansion by flow cytometry. The CDR3 extends over 16 amino acids. Per the germline V gene, CDR1 is SGHAT and CDR2 is FQDESV (reference sequence). Losses at the gene ends were 5 bases for V and 6 bases for J; bases not matched to a gene: 15. Remarks on this clonotype: Antigen specificity is unknown.

TCR beta VDJ combinations and CDR3 sequences were profiled from genomic DNA. TCRdb redid the calling of the reads with MiXCR, one entry per CDR3 protein. The table includes fewer than 200,000 distinct CDR3 sequences, around 50% detected once. Sequenced material: sorted CD4+, CD8+, or CD8+CD57+ T cells (not recorded which) from PBMCs. The clonotype originates from a human donor with aplastic anemia. The chain is built from TRBV11-1 and TRBJ1-2, with TRBD1 identical over 7 bases. The CDR3 here is CASSRFWTGSKDGYTF. As DNA, the CDR3 is TGTGCCAGCAGCCGGTTTTGGACAGGTTCCAAGGATGGCTACACCTTC.